The clone carrying this TCR beta chain has ten or more counts. Antigen specificity is unknown. The sample belongs to a study of T-cell reconstitution after alpha-beta-depleted transplantation in children. Findings of the study overall: Surviving recipient cells, namely T cells and thymic progenitors, were the source of high day-60 TCRbeta diversity in some patients.

Preparing the TCRbeta library involved the use of unique molecular identifiers. TCRdb called the PCR reads again in MiXCR, with one record for every CDR3 protein. The sample lists about 70,000 distinct CDR3 sequences, around 9.9% occurring once. This CDR3 spans 14 amino acids. CDR1 is MNHEY and CDR2 is SVGEGT in the germline V gene. Trimming took 2 bases from V and 6 from J, leaving 10 bases between them. The sequence was collected from a boy aged 10-17 years with acute myeloid leukemia, due to receive a stem cell transplant. The sample in question was PBMCs, obtained before TCRalphabeta/CD19-depleted stem cell transplant. This chain connects TRBV6-2 or TRBV6-3 to TRBJ2-2; D remains ambiguous. The DNA of the CDR3 is TGTGCCAGCAGTTACATCCCCGCAGCCGGGGAGCTGTTTTTT. As protein: CASSYIPAAGELFF.